This is a list of T cell receptor beta chains from one sample in a study of CD8+CD57+ T cells in acquired aplastic anemia. TCRdb reanalysed the reads using MiXCR and keeps one entry per CDR3 protein. The sample yields about 400,000 distinct CDR3 sequences, 55% to 75% seen once. The material sequenced was sorted CD4+, CD8+, or CD8+CD57+ T cells (not recorded which) from PBMCs. The receptors stem from a human donor in good health, serving as a control. Both conserved end residues are part of each CDR3. Fields, in order: J gene, V gene, clone size, D gene, CDR3 DNA, CDR3 protein. A D gene is named only where the DNA matches it firmly. A clone size is listed for some rows: how often the clone was seen (once, few, many), or a class if it is expanded.

>TRBJ2-5|TRBV7-2|many|-
TGTGCCAGCAGCTGGGACTTAAGGGAAGAGACCCAGTACTTC
CASSWDLREETQYF
>TRBJ1-2|TRBV11-2|-|-
TGTGCCAGCAGCTCAGCGAGACAGTGCCTTGGGGAAGGCTACACCTTC
CASSSARQCLGEGYTF
>TRBJ1-2|TRBV6-1|many|TRBD1
TGTGCCAGCAGGGGTGGGGGACAGGGAGCTGGCTACACCTTC
CASRGGGQGAGYTF
>TRBJ2-5|TRBV7-9|once|-
TGTGCCAGCAGCGTGGGCGGGGCATCGCAAGAGACCCAGTACTTC
CASSVGGASQETQYF
>TRBJ1-2|TRBV11-2|-|TRBD1
TGTGCCAGCAGTCAGGACAGGCCCGTTGTCGACTTC
CASSQDRPVVDF
>TRBJ1-2|TRBV9|-|-
TGTGCCAGCAGCGTAGTGGATTTCCCAAACTATGGCTACACCTTC
CASSVVDFPNYGYTF
>TRBJ2-7|TRBV7-2|once|-
TGCGCCAGCAGCTCTAACCGGCAGGGATTCGGTCCCCACGAGCAGCACTTC
CASSSNRQGFGPHEQHF
>TRBJ2-5|TRBV7-2|-|-
TGTGCCAGCAGCCGGCTCTCATTGAGCACAGATACGCAGTACTTC
CASSRLSLSTDTQYF
>TRBJ2-1|TRBV25-1|-|-
TGTACCAGCAGGTTGGGGACTTCACATGAGCAGTTCTTC
CTSRLGTSHEQFF
>TRBJ2-1|TRBV6-4|many|-
TGTGCCAGCAGTGACTCGGAGAACAATGAGCAGTTCTTC
CASSDSENNEQFF
>TRBJ1-6|TRBV5-6|once|TRBD1
TGTGCCAGCAGCTTGAACAGGGGGGAACGTTCACCCCTCCACTTT
CASSLNRGERSPLHF
>TRBJ1-1|TRBV7-3|-|-
TGTGCCAGCAGCTTAGATCGACAAAGGAACACTGAAGCTTTCTTT
CASSLDRQRNTEAFF
>TRBJ2-7|TRBV5-4|once|TRBD2
TGTGCCAGCAGCTTTGAGGGTCGGGGGGGCTACGAGCAGTACTTC
CASSFEGRGGYEQYF
>TRBJ2-3|TRBV4-3|many|TRBD2
TGCGCCAGCAGCCAAGGGTTCAACAGGGGCGGAGCGGGGGGGCCTGATACGCAGTATTTT
CASSQGFNRGGAGGPDTQYF
>TRBJ2-3|TRBV5-1|-|-
TGCGCCAGCAGCTCCATGGCCGGGGCAGCTACGCAGTATTTT
CASSSMAGAATQYF
>TRBJ2-7|TRBV30|many|TRBD1
TGTGCCTGTTACCGGGACAGGGGGTACGAGCAGTACTTC
CACYRDRGYEQYF
>TRBJ1-2|TRBV7-2|-|-
TGTGCCACCAAGGGACGGGAGGGCTCCACATACACCTTC
CATKGREGSTYTF
>TRBJ1-2|TRBV7-2|-|-
TGTGCCAGCAGCTTAACGGACCCCTTCTTGGATGGCTACACCTTC
CASSLTDPFLDGYTF
>TRBJ2-3|TRBV12-3/TRBV12-4|once|-
TGTGCCAGCCGTAACAGGGAGATGGTAACAGATACGCAGTATTTT
CASRNREMVTDTQYF
>TRBJ2-1|TRBV7-2|-|-
TGTGCCAGCAGCAGAGGGGGGGGGGGGGACGTTGTGGATGAGCAGTTCTTC
CASSRGGGGDVVDEQFF
>TRBJ1-2|TRBV10-3|many|TRBD1
TGTGCCATCAGTGAGGGGACAGAACTCTATGGCTACACCTTC
CAISEGTELYGYTF
>TRBJ2-7|TRBV4-1|many|-
TGCGCCAGCAGCCGGCAGCTTGACTACGAGCAGTACTTC
CASSRQLDYEQYF
>TRBJ2-3|TRBV5-1|-|-
TGCGCCAGCAGCATGGGAAAGTTCACAACGCAGTATTTT
CASSMGKFTTQYF
>TRBJ1-2|TRBV20-1|-|-
TGCAGTGCTAGAGATCAGGGATTGGGTGGCTACACCTTC
CSARDQGLGGYTF
>TRBJ2-7|TRBV7-2|-|TRBD2
TGTGCCAGCAGCACTAGCGGTGGGGGGTACGAAAACACCTTC
CASSTSGGGYENTF
>TRBJ1-1|TRBV19|few|-
TGTGCCAGTATGGTACAGCCCGTCATGAACACTGAAGCTTTCTTT
CASMVQPVMNTEAFF
>TRBJ2-2|TRBV7-2|-|-
TGTGCCAGCAGCTTAGAGGCAGGGGCGAACACCGGGGAGCTGTTTTTT
CASSLEAGANTGELFF
>TRBJ2-3|TRBV9|-|TRBD1
TGTGCCAGCAGCGCAGCTGTCGACAGGGTTAACACTGATTTT
CASSAAVDRVNTDF
>TRBJ1-6|TRBV9|-|-
TGTGCCAGCCAACAGGGAGGTAACTCCTATAATTCACCCCTCCACTTT
CASQQGGNSYNSPLHF
>TRBJ2-4|TRBV12-3/TRBV12-4|-|TRBD2
TGTGCCAGCAGTTTGCGGGGGGGCTTGATCGACATTCAGTACTTC
CASSLRGGLIDIQYF
>TRBJ2-7|TRBV19|-|TRBD1
TGTGCCAGCCAGCCCCGGGACAGGAGCTCCTACGAGCAGTACTTC
CASQPRDRSSYEQYF
>TRBJ1-5|TRBV6-2/TRBV6-3|-|-
TGTGCCAGCAAGTCAGGCAGCCGGGAGCAGCCCCAGCATTTT
CASKSGSREQPQHF
>TRBJ1-2|TRBV20-1|-|-
TGCAGTGCTCAGCAGGGGATAGCCACCCATGGCTACACCTTC
CSAQQGIATHGYTF
>TRBJ2-1|TRBV5-1|many|TRBD1
TGCGCCAGCAGTTTTGGGGGACAGGGGAGGGGTGAGCAGTTCTTC
CASSFGGQGRGEQFF
>TRBJ1-2|TRBV19|-|-
TGTGCCAGTAGTACCAGTTTCGGCTATACCTTCGGTTTC
CASSTSFGYTFGF
>TRBJ1-2|TRBV2|-|-
TGTGCCAGCTCCCCGGACACGACCTATGGCTACACCTTC
CASSPDTTYGYTF
>TRBJ1-4|TRBV5-8|-|-
TGTGCCAGCGACCCAGGCTGGGCTAATGAAAAACTGTTTTTT
CASDPGWANEKLFF
>TRBJ2-7|TRBV7-9|-|-
TGTGCCAGCAGCCCATCATGGGGGGACAACTCACCCCTCTTC
CASSPSWGDNSPLF
>TRBJ2-3|TRBV25-1|-|-
TGTGCCAGCAGTGATCTATGGTCGACGCAGTATTTT
CASSDLWSTQYF